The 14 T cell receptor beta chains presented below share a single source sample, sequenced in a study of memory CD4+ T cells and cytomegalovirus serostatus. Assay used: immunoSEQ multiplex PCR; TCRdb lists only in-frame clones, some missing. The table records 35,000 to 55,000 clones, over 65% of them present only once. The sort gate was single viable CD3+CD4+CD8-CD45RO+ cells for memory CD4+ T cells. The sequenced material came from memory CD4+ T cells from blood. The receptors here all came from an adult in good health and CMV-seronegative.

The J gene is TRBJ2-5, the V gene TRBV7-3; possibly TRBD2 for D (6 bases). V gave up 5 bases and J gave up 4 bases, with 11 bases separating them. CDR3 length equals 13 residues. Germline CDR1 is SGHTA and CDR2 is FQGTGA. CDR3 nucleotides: TGTGCCAGCAGCCGAAGCGGGCCAGAGACCCAGTACTTC. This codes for CASSRSGPETQYF.

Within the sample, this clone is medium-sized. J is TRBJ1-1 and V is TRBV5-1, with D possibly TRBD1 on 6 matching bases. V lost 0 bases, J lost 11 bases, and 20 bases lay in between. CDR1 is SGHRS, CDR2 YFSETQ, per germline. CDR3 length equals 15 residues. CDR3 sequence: CASSLAGQGRKAAFF. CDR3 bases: TGCGCCAGCAGCTTGGCCGGCCAGGGGCGGAAGGCTGCTTTCTTT.

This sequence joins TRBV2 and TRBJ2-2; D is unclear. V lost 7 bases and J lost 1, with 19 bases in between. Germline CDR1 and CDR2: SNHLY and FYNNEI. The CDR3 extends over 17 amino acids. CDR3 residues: CASNPTLNDLNTGELFF. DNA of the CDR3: TGTGCCAGCAACCCAACACTAAATGACCTGAACACCGGGGAGCTGTTTTTT.

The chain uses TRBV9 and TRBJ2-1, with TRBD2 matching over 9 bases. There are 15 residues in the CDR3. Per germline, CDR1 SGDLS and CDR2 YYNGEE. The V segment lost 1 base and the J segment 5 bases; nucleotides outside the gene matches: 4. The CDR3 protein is CASSVSGGPNNEQFF. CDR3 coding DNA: TGTGCCAGCAGCGTAAGCGGGGGGCCAAACAATGAGCAGTTCTTC.

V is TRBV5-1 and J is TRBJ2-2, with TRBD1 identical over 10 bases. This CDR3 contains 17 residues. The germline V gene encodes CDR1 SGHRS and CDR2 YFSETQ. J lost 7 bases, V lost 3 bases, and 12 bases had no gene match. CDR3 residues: CASSWSWDRGSFGELFF. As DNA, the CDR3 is TGCGCCAGCAGCTGGAGTTGGGACAGGGGTTCGTTCGGGGAGCTGTTTTTT.

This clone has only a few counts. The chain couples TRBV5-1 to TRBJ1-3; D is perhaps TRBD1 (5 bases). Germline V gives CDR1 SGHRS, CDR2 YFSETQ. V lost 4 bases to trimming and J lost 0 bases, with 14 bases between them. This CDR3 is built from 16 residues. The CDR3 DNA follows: TGCGCCAGCAGCCCCGGGACGGCGAGCTCTGGAAACACCATATATTTT. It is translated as CASSPGTASSGNTIYF.

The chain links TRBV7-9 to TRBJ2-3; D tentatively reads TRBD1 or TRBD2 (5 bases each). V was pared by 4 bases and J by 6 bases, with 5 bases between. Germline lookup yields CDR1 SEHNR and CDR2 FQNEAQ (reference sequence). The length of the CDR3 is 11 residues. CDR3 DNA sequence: TGTGCCAGCAGCTGGGGGGATACGCAGTATTTT. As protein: CASSWGDTQYF.

The CDR3: CASSTGQTYEQYF. The CDR3 DNA sequence: TGTGCCAGCAGCACGGGACAGACCTACGAGCAGTACTTC. The rearrangement joins TRBV5-4 to TRBJ2-7; 7 nucleotides align to TRBD1. Per the germline V gene, CDR1 is SGHNT and CDR2 is YYREEE (reference sequence). V lost 4 bases to trimming and J lost 2 bases; unmatched junction nucleotides: 3. The CDR3 is 13 residues long.

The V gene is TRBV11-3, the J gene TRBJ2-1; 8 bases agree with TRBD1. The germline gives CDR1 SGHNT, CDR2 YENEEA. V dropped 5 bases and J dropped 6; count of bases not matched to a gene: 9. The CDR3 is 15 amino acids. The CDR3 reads CASSPGGRRGNEQFF. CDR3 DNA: TGTGCCAGCAGCCCAGGGGGCCGGAGAGGCAATGAGCAGTTCTTC.

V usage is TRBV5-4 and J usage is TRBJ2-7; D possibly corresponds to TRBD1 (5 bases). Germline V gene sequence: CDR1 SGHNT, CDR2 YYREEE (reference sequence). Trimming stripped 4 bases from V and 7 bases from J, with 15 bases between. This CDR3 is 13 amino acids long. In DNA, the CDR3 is TGTGCCAGCAGCCTATACCTGAACAGGGAGCAGTACTTC. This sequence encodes CASSLYLNREQYF.

The CDR3 here is CASGLAMTGGRTGELFF. Here the CDR3 DNA reads TGTGCTAGTGGTTTGGCGATGACAGGGGGCCGAACCGGGGAGCTGTTTTTT. The chain carries TRBV12-5 and TRBJ2-2; the match to TRBD1 covers 10 bases. From germline, CDR1 is LGHNT and CDR2 FRNRAP. J lost 5 bases, V lost 1 base, and 7 bases had no gene match. The CDR3 has 17 residues.

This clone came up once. The CDR3 is CASSLTGGLSYEQYF. The CDR3 DNA follows: TGTGCCAGCAGTCTGACAGGGGGACTCTCCTACGAGCAGTACTTC. The V gene is TRBV28, the J gene TRBJ2-7; the match to TRBD1 covers 9 bases. Germline lookup yields CDR1 MDHEN and CDR2 SYDVKM. The trim removed 5 bases at V and 0 bases at J, leaving 5 bases unmatched. This CDR3 is built from 15 residues.

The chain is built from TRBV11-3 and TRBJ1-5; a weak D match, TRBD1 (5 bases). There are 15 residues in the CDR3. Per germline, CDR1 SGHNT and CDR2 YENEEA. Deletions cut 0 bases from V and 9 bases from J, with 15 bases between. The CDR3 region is CASSLDSEPGRPQHF. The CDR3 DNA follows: TGTGCCAGCAGCTTAGATAGCGAGCCAGGGAGGCCCCAGCATTTT.

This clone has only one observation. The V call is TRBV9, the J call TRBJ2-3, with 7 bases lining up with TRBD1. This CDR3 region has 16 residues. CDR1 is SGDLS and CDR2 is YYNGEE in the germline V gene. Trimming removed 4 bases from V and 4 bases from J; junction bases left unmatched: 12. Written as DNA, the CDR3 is TGTGCCAGCAGCCCGATACAGGGGATTGACCCAGATACGCAGTATTTT. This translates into CASSPIQGIDPDTQYF. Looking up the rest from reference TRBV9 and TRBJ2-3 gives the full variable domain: DSGVTQTPKHLITATGQRVTLRCSPRSGDLSVYWYQQSLDQGLQFLIQYYNGEERAKGNILERFSAQQFPDLHSELNLSSLELGDSALYFCASSPIQGIDPDTQYFGPGTRLTVL.